This TCR beta chain was documented in a study of shared clonotypes between healthy human individuals. The study's findings and limits: Roughly 5% of naive CD4 clonotypes were shared across a handful of donors.

Assay execution took place at the deep level. Only in-frame clones appear in the TCRdb table, and some are missing; sequencing was by immunoSEQ multiplex PCR. The table has about 2,200,000 clones, around 93% seen once. Worth noting for this clone: The antigen remains undetermined.

Terminally differentiated effector memory CD45RA+ cells were excluded by CCR7 positive selection of CD45RO-negative cells. V gave up 8 bases and J gave up 2 bases, with 11 bases separating them. Germline CDR1 reads MDHEN; CDR2 reads SYDVKM. The CDR3 extends over 13 amino acids. The V call is TRBV28, the J call TRBJ2-3; perhaps TRBD2 as D (5 bases). What was sequenced was naive CD8+ T cells from PBMCs. This sequence originates from a young man in good health. Some clones in this sample may be carry-over from other donors' samples. In DNA, the CDR3 is TGTGCCAGCGATCGGGGTTCCACAGATACGCAGTATTTT. Translated: CASDRGSTDTQYF.